The 30 T cell receptor beta chains in this list originate from one sample, sequenced in a study of shared clonotypes between healthy human individuals. The data were produced by immunoSEQ multiplex PCR, yet TCRdb's version contains in-frame clones alone and is incomplete. Seen here are more than 2,000,000 clones, around 90% observed once, and the top ten hold over 0.12%. The specimen sequenced was naive CD4+ T cells sorted from blood. Subset reported: CD45RA+ positively selected. The receptors stem from a man aged 18-30 years in good health.

The chain uses TRBV6-1 and TRBJ1-4; D unclear. Per the germline V gene, CDR1 is MNHNS and CDR2 is SASEGT. The germline V and J ends were trimmed by 6 bases and 2 bases, with 10 bases remaining between them. CDR3 length equals 14 residues. CDR3 DNA sequence: TGTGCCAGCAGGGAGACATTCACTAATGAAAAACTGTTTTTT. Its translation: CASRETFTNEKLFF.

In the case of this clone: In the same sample, other DNA sequences code for this CDR3. The J gene is TRBJ2-5, the V gene TRBV10-3, with D possibly called TRBD1 or TRBD2 (5 bases each). This CDR3 region has 13 residues. Trimming removed 6 bases from V and 1 base from J, with 9 bases in between. Germline V gene data show CDR1 as ENHRY and CDR2 as SYGVKD. DNA of the CDR3: TGTGCCATCAGCGGGACCCCCCAAGAGACCCAGTACTTC. This gives the protein CAISGTPQETQYF.

This clone has just one count. The gene calls are TRBV10-3 and TRBJ2-3; TRBD2 agrees at 7 bases. CDR1 and CDR2 from the germline V gene are ENHRY and SYGVKD. J gave up 3 bases and V 10 bases, and 10 bases lay outside the gene matches. The CDR3 covers 14 residues. CDR3 loop: CASKRGLGTDTQYF. DNA for the CDR3: TGTGCCAGCAAGCGGGGCCTGGGTACAGATACGCAGTATTTT.

CDR3 in DNA: TGTGCCAGCAGCTTCGGCTATGGCTACGAGCAGTACTTC. Its protein is CASSFGYGYEQYF. V is TRBV7-8 and J is TRBJ2-7; D unresolved. V shed 3 bases and J shed 3 bases, with 9 bases lying between them. The CDR3 is made up of 13 amino acids. Germline assignment: CDR1 SGHVS and CDR2 FQNEAQ.

The chain links TRBV9 to TRBJ1-1; D remains unclear. Trimming left V 4 bases short and J 0 bases short, with 10 bases between. This CDR3 is 14 amino acids long. Germline CDR1 and CDR2: SGDLS and YYNGEE. The CDR3 bases are TGTGCCAGCAGCACCCTGGCCATGAACACTGAAGCTTTCTTT. Residues: CASSTLAMNTEAFF.

V and J are TRBV19 and TRBJ2-1; the D gene could be TRBD1 or TRBD2 (5 bases each). Germline CDR1 reads LNHDA; CDR2 reads SQIVND (reference sequence). This CDR3 spans 15 amino acids. With 6 bases removed from V and 3 bases from J, the gap between germline ends came to 15 bases. The CDR3 protein is CASRSGQGYYNEQFF. The CDR3 region has the DNA TGTGCCAGTAGATCGGGGCAGGGATACTACAATGAGCAGTTCTTC.

Points on this clone: Additional DNA sequences in this sample encode the identical CDR3. The chain is built from TRBV7-6 and TRBJ2-7; D is possibly TRBD1 (6 bases). The CDR3 extends over 15 amino acids. Germline V gene lookup returns CDR1 SGHVS and CDR2 FNYEAQ. Deletions cut 1 base from V and 0 bases from J, with 10 bases between. This CDR3 is CASSLGTGSSYEQYF. In DNA, the CDR3 is TGTGCCAGCAGCTTAGGAACAGGGAGCTCCTACGAGCAGTACTTC.

Written as DNA, the CDR3 is TGTGCCAGCAGTTATAGTGACAGGGACAACGAGCAGTACTTC. Protein sequence: CASSYSDRDNEQYF. The chain joins TRBV28 to TRBJ2-7; 7 bases are shared with TRBD1. The CDR3 loop spans 14 amino acids. The germline CDR1 and CDR2 sequences are MDHEN and SYDVKM. Unmatched junction bases numbered 8, after V lost 4 bases and J lost 5 bases.

To note about this clone: This same CDR3 is encoded by further DNA sequences in the sample. The chain is built from TRBV6-5 and TRBJ2-1, with D unresolved. CDR3 length: 14 amino acids. With 6 bases removed from V and 0 bases from J, the gap between germline ends came to 9 bases. Germline assignment: CDR1 MNHEY and CDR2 SVGAGI. DNA for the CDR3: TGTGCCAGCAGCCGCTCCAGCTCCTACAATGAGCAGTTCTTC. It specifies CASSRSSSYNEQFF.

This clone has more than one count but fewer than ten. The V call is TRBV30, the J call TRBJ1-6; D might be TRBD1 (5 bases). There are 13 residues in the CDR3. Germline V lookup: CDR1 GTSNPN, CDR2 SVGIG (reference sequence). V gave up 3 bases and J gave up 11 bases, with 14 bases separating them. In DNA, the CDR3 is TGTGCCTGGAGGGGCACAGGAAATCCACCCCTCCACTTT. Translated: CAWRGTGNPPLHF.

To note about this clone: The same CDR3 also results from other DNA sequences found in this sample. The CDR3, as DNA: TGTGCCAGTGGCTCTAACTATGGCTACACCTTC. As protein: CASGSNYGYTF. The chain carries TRBV28 and TRBJ1-2; D unresolved. Germline CDR1 MDHEN, CDR2 SYDVKM. V gave up 9 bases and J gave up 0 bases, with 5 bases separating them. The CDR3 loop spans 11 amino acids.

V usage is TRBV12-5 and J usage is TRBJ2-7; D gene uncertain. The V and J ends lost 5 bases and 0 bases respectively, with 11 bases between them. CDR1 and CDR2 (germline): LGHNT, FRNRAP. The CDR3 spans 14 residues. CDR3 in amino acids: CASGPGLSSYEQYF. CDR3 nucleotides: TGTGCTAGTGGTCCGGGCCTTAGCTCCTACGAGCAGTACTTC.

The chain has TRBV7-9 and TRBJ2-3; 7 bases align to TRBD2. In germline, CDR1 is SEHNR, CDR2 FQNEAQ (reference sequence). This CDR3 region has 13 residues. After removal of 7 bases from V and 4 bases from J, the junction contained 5 bases not matched to a gene. The CDR3: CASTEAGADTQYF. The CDR3, as DNA: TGTGCCAGCACCGAGGCGGGAGCAGATACGCAGTATTTT.

This chain joins TRBV6-1 and TRBJ2-1; D may match TRBD1 or TRBD2 (7 bases each). The CDR3 has 15 residues. Germline CDR1 MNHNS, CDR2 SASEGT. V was cut by 2 bases and J by 10 bases, with 18 bases left in between. The CDR3 sequence is CASSESGLGGREQFF. The CDR3 bases are TGTGCCAGCAGTGAATCAGGACTAGGGGGCCGGGAGCAGTTCTTC.

The V gene is TRBV12-5, the J gene TRBJ1-2; D is undetermined. Trimming removed 6 bases from V and 8 bases from J, with 13 bases in between. The CDR3 runs 12 residues. In germline, CDR1 is LGHNT, CDR2 FRNRAP. The CDR3 spells CASGRDGVGYTF. The CDR3 coding sequence is TGTGCTAGTGGCCGAGATGGGGTAGGCTACACCTTC.

V and J are TRBV18 and TRBJ1-1; 9 bases fit TRBD1. V was clipped by 6 bases and J by 1 base; unmatched bases: 9. Germline V lookup: CDR1 KGHSH, CDR2 LQKENI. The CDR3 runs 16 residues. The CDR3 sequence is CASSGDRARQNTEAFF. The CDR3 region has the DNA TGTGCCAGCTCTGGGGACAGGGCTAGACAGAACACTGAAGCTTTCTTT.

This chain connects TRBV19 to TRBJ1-2; 8 nucleotides agree with TRBD1. The trim removed 4 bases at V and 2 bases at J, leaving 9 bases unmatched. The CDR3 runs 16 residues. Germline V CDR1 and CDR2: LNHDA, SQIVND (reference sequence). CDR3 nucleotides: TGTGCCAGTAGTAGGTCAGGGGGCAGTTTCAACTATGGCTACACCTTC. Its protein is CASSRSGGSFNYGYTF.

This chain links TRBV19 with TRBJ1-4; no firm D call. The CDR3 totals 15 residues. Germline values: CDR1 LNHDA, CDR2 SQIVND (reference sequence). V lost 4 bases, J lost 8 bases, and 17 bases lay in between. As DNA, the CDR3 is TGTGCCAGTAGTAAAAGGGCTCCCAAGGAGGAAAAACTGTTTTTT. Translation: CASSKRAPKEEKLFF.

In this sample, this clone turned up once. The V and J genes are TRBV6-5 and TRBJ1-6, with TRBD1 matching 8 bases. The length of the CDR3 is 15 residues. V gave up 8 bases and J gave up 5 bases; unmatched junction bases: 8. Germline V lookup: CDR1 MNHEY, CDR2 SVGAGI. The CDR3, as DNA: TGTGCCAGCTGTTTCAGGGGGCCTGATAATTCACCCCTCCACTTT. Residues: CASCFRGPDNSPLHF.

The V call is TRBV10-1, the J call TRBJ2-3, with D possibly being TRBD1 or TRBD2 (5 bases each). CDR3 length equals 13 residues. V was cut by 5 bases and J by 2 bases, with 8 bases left in between. Germline assignment: CDR1 WNHNN and CDR2 SYGVQD (reference sequence). CDR3 in DNA: TGCGCCAGCAGTTGGGACCACACAGATACGCAGTATTTT. Translation: CASSWDHTDTQYF.

This chain links TRBV10-3 with TRBJ2-1; unclear D gene. V lost 10 bases to trimming and J lost 8 bases, with 12 bases between them. Looked up from germline, CDR1 is ENHRY and CDR2 is SYGVKD. The CDR3 loop spans 11 amino acids. The CDR3 loop is CATHSVDEQFF. The CDR3 DNA follows: TGTGCCACACACAGCGTGGATGAGCAGTTCTTC.

V gene TRBV27 combines with J gene TRBJ2-1; perhaps TRBD1 as D (6 bases). V lost 5 bases to trimming and J lost 0 bases, with 20 bases between them. The CDR3 runs to 18 residues. Germline-derived CDR1 and CDR2 are MNHEY and SMNVEV (reference sequence). The CDR3 is CASSRAPPGHYSYNEQFF. The CDR3 DNA follows: TGTGCCAGCAGTCGCGCTCCTCCGGGACACTACTCCTACAATGAGCAGTTCTTC.

The V and J genes are TRBV28 and TRBJ2-3; TRBD2 agrees at 10 bases. CDR3 length: 19 amino acids. From germline, CDR1 is MDHEN and CDR2 SYDVKM. After removal of 3 bases from V and 1 base from J, the junction contained 13 bases not matched to a gene. CDR3 sequence: CASSFLGKTSGRGTDTQYF. Here the CDR3 DNA reads TGTGCCAGCAGTTTTTTGGGAAAGACTAGCGGGCGAGGCACAGATACGCAGTATTTT.

The rearrangement links TRBV30 to TRBJ2-2; TRBD2 agrees at 7 bases. This CDR3 is built from 16 residues. Trimming removed 3 bases from V and 2 bases from J; junction bases left unmatched: 9. The germline gives CDR1 GTSNPN, CDR2 SVGIG (reference sequence). CDR3 in amino acids: CAWRDQSGTNTGELFF. DNA of the CDR3: TGTGCCTGGAGAGACCAAAGCGGGACTAACACCGGGGAGCTGTTTTTT.

The V gene is TRBV10-3, the J gene TRBJ2-1, with a tentative D call TRBD1 (6 bases). V was shortened by 4 bases and J by 8 bases, with 12 bases between the two germline ends. CDR1 ENHRY and CDR2 SYGVKD come from the germline V gene. This CDR3 has 13 amino acids. CDR3 DNA sequence: TGTGCCATCAGTGGTCCCCCAGGGGATGAGCAGTTCTTC. This gives the protein CAISGPPGDEQFF.

The J gene is TRBJ1-1, the V gene TRBV5-1; D may be TRBD1 (5 bases). Germline-derived CDR1 and CDR2 are SGHRS and YFSETQ. This CDR3 region has 16 residues. Trimming pared 4 bases from V and 2 bases from J, leaving 18 bases between. The CDR3: CASSLLGAFGNTEAFF. The CDR3 DNA sequence: TGCGCCAGCAGCCTGCTAGGGGCTTTTGGAAACACTGAAGCTTTCTTT.

The chain uses TRBV7-8 and TRBJ2-7; TRBD1 agrees at 7 bases. Trimming removed 5 bases from V and 5 bases from J; junction bases left unmatched: 9. Germline V gene data show CDR1 as SGHVS and CDR2 as FQNEAQ. The CDR3 covers 14 residues. CDR3 coding DNA: TGTGCCAGCAGCCCCCGAGAGGGGGCGGACGAGCAGTACTTC. It yields the protein CASSPREGADEQYF.

The chain employs TRBV2 and TRBJ1-2; D possibly corresponds to TRBD1 (5 bases). Trimming took 2 bases from V and 7 from J, leaving 11 bases between them. The length of the CDR3 is 13 residues. Germline-derived CDR1 and CDR2 are SNHLY and FYNNEI. The CDR3 is CASSELGQGGYTF. The CDR3 DNA reads as TGTGCCAGCAGTGAACTAGGGCAGGGTGGCTACACCTTC.

This clone occurred a few times. In the same sample, other DNA sequences code for this CDR3. The chain recombines TRBV7-9 with TRBJ1-5, with D hard to call. The germline CDR1 and CDR2 sequences are SEHNR and FQNEAQ (reference sequence). This CDR3 has 12 residues. Trimming removed 4 bases from V and 4 bases from J, with 5 bases in between. CDR3 sequence reads: CASSSDNQPQHF. CDR3 coding DNA: TGTGCCAGCAGCTCCGATAATCAGCCCCAGCATTTT.

V usage is TRBV27 and J usage is TRBJ1-6; no clear D. Germline V gene sequence: CDR1 MNHEY, CDR2 SMNVEV (reference sequence). This CDR3 is built from 13 residues. V was shortened by 2 bases and J by 11 bases, with 10 bases between the two germline ends. The CDR3 sequence is CASSLGYQAPLHF. The CDR3 DNA follows: TGTGCCAGCAGTTTAGGGTATCAGGCACCCCTCCACTTT.